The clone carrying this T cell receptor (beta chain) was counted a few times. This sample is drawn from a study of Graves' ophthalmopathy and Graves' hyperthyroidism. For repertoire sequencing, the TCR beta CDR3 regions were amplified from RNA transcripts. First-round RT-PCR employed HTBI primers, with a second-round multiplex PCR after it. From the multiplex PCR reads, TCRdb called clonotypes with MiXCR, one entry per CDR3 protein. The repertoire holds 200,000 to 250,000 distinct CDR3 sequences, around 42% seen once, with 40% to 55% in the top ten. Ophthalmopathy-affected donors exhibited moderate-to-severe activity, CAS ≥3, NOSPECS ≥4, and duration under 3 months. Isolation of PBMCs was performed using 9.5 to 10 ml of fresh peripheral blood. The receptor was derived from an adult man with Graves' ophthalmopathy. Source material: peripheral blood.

Here the CDR3 DNA reads TGTGCCAGCAGCCGGAGCGGAGGCACAGATACGCAGTATTTT. Protein sequence: CASSRSGGTDTQYF. The chain links TRBV2 to TRBJ2-3; D may be TRBD2 (5 bases). Trimming removed 6 bases at V and 1 base at J, with 11 bases between. Per germline, CDR1 SNHLY and CDR2 FYNNEI. This CDR3 is built from 14 residues.